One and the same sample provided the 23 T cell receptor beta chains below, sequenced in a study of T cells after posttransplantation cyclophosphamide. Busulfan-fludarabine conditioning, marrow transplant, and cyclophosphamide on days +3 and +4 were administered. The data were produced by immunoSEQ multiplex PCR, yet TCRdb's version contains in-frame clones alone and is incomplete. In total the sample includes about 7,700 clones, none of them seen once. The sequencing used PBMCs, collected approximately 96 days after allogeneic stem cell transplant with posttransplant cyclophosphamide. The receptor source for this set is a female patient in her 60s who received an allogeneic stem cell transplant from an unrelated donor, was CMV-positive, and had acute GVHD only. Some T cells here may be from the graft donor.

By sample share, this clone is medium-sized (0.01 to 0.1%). CDR3 coding DNA: TGTGCCAGCAGCTCCTCAGAGACCCAGTACTTC. It encodes CASSSSETQYF. The chain is built from TRBV5-6 and TRBJ2-5; D is uncertain. The CDR3 spans 11 residues. V lost 3 bases and J lost 4, with 4 bases in between. Germline V lookup: CDR1 SGHDT, CDR2 YYEEEE. The full variable domain, its missing parts supplied by reference TRBV5-6 and TRBJ2-5, is DAGVTQSPTHLIKTRGQQVTLRCSPKSGHDTVSWYQQALGQGPQFIFQYYEEEERQRGNFPDRFSGHQFPNYSSELNVNALLLGDSALYLCASSSSETQYFGPGTRLLVL.

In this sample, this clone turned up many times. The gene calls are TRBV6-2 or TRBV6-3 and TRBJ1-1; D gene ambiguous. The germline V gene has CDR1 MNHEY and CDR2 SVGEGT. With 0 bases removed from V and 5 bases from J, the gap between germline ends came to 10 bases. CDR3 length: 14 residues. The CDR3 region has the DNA TGTGCCAGCAGTTACTCGCCAGCCAGGACTGAAGCTTTCTTT. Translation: CASSYSPARTEAFF.

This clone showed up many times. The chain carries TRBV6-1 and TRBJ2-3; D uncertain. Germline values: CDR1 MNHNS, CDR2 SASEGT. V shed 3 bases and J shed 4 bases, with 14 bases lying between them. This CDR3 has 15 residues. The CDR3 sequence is CASSEGSYTPDTQYF. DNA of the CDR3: TGTGCCAGCAGTGAGGGCAGCTATACCCCAGATACGCAGTATTTT.

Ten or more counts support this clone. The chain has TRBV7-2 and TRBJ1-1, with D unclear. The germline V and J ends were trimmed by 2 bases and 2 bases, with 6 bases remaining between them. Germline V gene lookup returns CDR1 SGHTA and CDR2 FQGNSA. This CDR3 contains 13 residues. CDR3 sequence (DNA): TGTGCCAGCAGCTTAAGAGCCAACACTGAAGCTTTCTTT. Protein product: CASSLRANTEAFF. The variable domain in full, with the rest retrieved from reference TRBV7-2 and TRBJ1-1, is GAGVSQSPSNKVTEKGKDVELRCDPISGHTALYWYRQSLGQGLEFLIYFQGNSAPDKSGLPSDRFSAERTGGSVSTLTIQRTQQEDSAVYLCASSLRANTEAFFGQGTRLTVV.

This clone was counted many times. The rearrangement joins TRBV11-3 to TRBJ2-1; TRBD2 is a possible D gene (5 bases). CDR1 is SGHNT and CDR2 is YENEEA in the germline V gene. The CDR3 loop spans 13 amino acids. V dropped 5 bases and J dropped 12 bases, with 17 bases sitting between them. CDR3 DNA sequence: TGTGCCAGCAGCCTCAGTCGGGGTTCGGGGCAGTTCTTC. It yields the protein CASSLSRGSGQFF. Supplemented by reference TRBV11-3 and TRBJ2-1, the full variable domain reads EAGVVQSPRYKIIEKKQPVAFWCNPISGHNTLYWYLQNLGQGPELLIRYENEEAVDDSQLPKDRFSAERLKGVDSTLKIQPAELGDSAVYLCASSLSRGSGQFFGPGTRLTVL.

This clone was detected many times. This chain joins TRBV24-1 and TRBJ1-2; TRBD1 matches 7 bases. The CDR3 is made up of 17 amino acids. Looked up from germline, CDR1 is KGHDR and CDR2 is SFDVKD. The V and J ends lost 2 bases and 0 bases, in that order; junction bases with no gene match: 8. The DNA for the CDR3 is TGTGCCACCAGTGATTCCGGCAGGGGGGAAGCTAACTATGGCTACACCTTC. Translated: CATSDSGRGEANYGYTF.

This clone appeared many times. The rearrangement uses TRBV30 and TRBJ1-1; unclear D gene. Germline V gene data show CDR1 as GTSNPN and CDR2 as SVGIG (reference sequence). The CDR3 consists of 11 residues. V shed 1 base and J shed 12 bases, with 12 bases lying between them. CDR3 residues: CAWSERHAPFF. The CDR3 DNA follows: TGTGCCTGGAGTGAGCGCCATGCCCCTTTCTTT.

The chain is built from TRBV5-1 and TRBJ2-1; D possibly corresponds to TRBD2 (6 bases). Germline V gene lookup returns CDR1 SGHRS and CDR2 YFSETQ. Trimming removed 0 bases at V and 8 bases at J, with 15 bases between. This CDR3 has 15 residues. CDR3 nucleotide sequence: TGCGCCAGCAGCTTGGTCGGGACTCCAGGCGATGAGCAGTTCTTC. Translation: CASSLVGTPGDEQFF. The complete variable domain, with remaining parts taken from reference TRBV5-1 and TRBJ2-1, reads KAGVTQTPRYLIKTRGQQVTLSCSPISGHRSVSWYQQTPGQGLQFLFEYFSETQRNKGNFPGRFSGRQFSNSRSEMNVSTLELGDSALYLCASSLVGTPGDEQFFGPGTRLTVL.

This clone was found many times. The CDR3 sequence: CASSHTPGTGADTQYF. CDR3 DNA sequence: TGCGCCAGCAGTCATACCCCGGGGACAGGGGCCGATACGCAGTATTTT. The chain has TRBV5-1 and TRBJ2-3, with 10 bases identical to TRBD1. The CDR3 length is 16 residues. Germline V gene sequence: CDR1 SGHRS, CDR2 YFSETQ. V was clipped by 5 bases and J by 6 bases; unmatched bases: 12.

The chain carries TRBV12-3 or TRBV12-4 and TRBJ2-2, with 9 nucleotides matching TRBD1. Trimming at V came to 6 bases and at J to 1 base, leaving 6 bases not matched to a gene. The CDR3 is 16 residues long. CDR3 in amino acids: CASSPWDRENTGELFF. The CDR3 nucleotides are TGTGCCAGCAGCCCCTGGGACAGGGAGAACACCGGGGAGCTGTTTTTT.

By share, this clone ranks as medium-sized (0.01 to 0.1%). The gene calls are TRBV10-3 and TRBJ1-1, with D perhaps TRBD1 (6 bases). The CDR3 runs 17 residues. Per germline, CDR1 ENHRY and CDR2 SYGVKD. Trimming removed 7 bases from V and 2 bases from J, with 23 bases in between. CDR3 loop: CAITPGRTVSRNTEAFF. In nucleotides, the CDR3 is TGTGCCATCACTCCGGGACGGACAGTAAGTAGAAACACTGAAGCTTTCTTT.

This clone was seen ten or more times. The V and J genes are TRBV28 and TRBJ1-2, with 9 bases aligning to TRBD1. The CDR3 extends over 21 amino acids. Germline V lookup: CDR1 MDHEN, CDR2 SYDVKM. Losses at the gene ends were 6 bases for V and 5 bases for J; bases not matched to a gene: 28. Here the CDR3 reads CASSFGSWVPLKGDRAYGYTF. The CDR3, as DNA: TGTGCCAGCAGCTTCGGATCGTGGGTCCCACTTAAGGGGGACAGGGCGTATGGCTACACCTTC.

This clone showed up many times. The CDR3 nucleotides are TGTGCCAGCGGGCTACGCATGATCGACGAGCAGTACTTC. This translates into CASGLRMIDEQYF. This rearrangement joins TRBV27 to TRBJ2-7; D call uncertain. Germline V lookup: CDR1 MNHEY, CDR2 SMNVEV (reference sequence). There are 13 residues in the CDR3. Trimming shortened V by 8 bases and J by 5 bases, and 16 bases separated the two germline ends.

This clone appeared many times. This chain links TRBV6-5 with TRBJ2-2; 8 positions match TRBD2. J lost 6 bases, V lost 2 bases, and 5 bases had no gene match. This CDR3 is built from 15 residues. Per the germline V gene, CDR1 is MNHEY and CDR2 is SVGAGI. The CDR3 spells CASSYETSAPGELFF. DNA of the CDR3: TGTGCCAGCAGTTACGAGACTAGCGCCCCCGGGGAGCTGTTTTTT.

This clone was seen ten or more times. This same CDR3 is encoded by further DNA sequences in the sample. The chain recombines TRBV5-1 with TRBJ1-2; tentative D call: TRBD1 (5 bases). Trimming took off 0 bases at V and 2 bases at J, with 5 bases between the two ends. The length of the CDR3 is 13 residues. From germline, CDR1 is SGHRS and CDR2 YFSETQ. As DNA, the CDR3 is TGCGCCAGCAGCTTGGGACAGAACTATGGCTACACCTTC. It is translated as CASSLGQNYGYTF.

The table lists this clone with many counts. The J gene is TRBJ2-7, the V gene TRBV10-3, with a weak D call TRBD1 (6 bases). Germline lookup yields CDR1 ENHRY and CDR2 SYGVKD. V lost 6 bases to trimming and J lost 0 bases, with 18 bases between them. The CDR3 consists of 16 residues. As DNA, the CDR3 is TGTGCCATCAGCTTTAAGACAGGCACGAGCTCCTACGAGCAGTACTTC. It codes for CAISFKTGTSSYEQYF.

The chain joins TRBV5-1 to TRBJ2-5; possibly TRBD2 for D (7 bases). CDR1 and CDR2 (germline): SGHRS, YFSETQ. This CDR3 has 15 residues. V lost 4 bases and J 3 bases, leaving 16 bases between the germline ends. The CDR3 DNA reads TGCGCCAGCAGCCCGGGGGGACAACATAAAGAGACCCAGTACTTC. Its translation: CASSPGGQHKETQYF.

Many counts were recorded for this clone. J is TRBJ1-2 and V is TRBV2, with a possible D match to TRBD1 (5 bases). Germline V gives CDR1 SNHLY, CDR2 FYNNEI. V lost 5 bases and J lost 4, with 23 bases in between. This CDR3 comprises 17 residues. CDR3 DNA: TGTGCCAGCAGTCCCACCGGGAGAGGGGAGAGTTCCTATGGCTACACCTTC. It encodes CASSPTGRGESSYGYTF.

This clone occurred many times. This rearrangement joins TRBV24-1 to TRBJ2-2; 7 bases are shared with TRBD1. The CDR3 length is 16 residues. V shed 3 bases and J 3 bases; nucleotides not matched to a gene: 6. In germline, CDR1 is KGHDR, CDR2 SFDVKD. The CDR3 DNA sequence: TGTGCCACCAGTGATCCCGGGACAGACTACACCGGGGAGCTGTTTTTT. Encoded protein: CATSDPGTDYTGELFF.

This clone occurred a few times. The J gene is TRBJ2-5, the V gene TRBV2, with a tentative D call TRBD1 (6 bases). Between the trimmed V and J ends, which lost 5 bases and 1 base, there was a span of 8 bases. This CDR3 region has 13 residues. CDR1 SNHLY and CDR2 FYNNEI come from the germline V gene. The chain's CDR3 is CASSRDTQETQYF. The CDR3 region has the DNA TGTGCCAGCAGTAGGGACACCCAAGAGACCCAGTACTTC.

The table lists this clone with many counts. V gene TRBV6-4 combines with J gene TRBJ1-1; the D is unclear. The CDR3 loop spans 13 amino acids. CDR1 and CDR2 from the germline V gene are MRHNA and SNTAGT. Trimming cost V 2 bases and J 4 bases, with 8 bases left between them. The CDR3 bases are TGTGCCAGCAGTGACAGCCCCCTCACTGAAGCTTTCTTT. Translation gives CASSDSPLTEAFF.

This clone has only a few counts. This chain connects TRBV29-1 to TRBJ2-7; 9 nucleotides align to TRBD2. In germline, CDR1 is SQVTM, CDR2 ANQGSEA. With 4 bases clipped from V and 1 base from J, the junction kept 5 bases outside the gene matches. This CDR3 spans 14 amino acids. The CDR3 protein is CSVVRLAESYEQYF. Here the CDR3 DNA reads TGCAGCGTTGTTAGACTAGCGGAGTCCTACGAGCAGTACTTC.

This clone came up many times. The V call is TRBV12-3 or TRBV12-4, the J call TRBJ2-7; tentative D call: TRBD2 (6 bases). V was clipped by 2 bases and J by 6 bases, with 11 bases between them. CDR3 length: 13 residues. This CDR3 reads CASSLWAGSEQYF. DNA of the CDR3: TGTGCCAGCAGTTTATGGGCGGGGAGCGAGCAGTACTTC.